This TCR beta chain was profiled in a study of blood T cells in healthy people across ages. Overall study context: For every two T cells, template switching captured about one barcoded beta molecule. Study conclusions and caveats: Older individuals had lower TCR beta diversity per million T cells (the decline was roughly linear). Estimated diversity, derived from one million T cells, was regarded as an underestimate.

This clonotype was seen at least ten times. Its antigen is not identified. CDR1 DFQATT and CDR2 SNEGSKA come from the germline V gene (reference sequence). The CDR3 has 12 residues. V was cut by 3 bases and J by 0 bases, with 4 bases left in between. The use of a sample-barcoded 5' primer and a J-beta primer mix characterized a second PCR of about 6 to 12 cycles. Every cDNA was tagged by a template-switch adaptor with 12 random nucleotides. TCRdb redid the calling of the 5' RACE reads with MiXCR, one entry per CDR3 protein. The sample lists about 830,000 distinct CDR3 sequences, nearly 60% occurring once.

This clonotype originated in a man aged 30-40 years in good health. Material: blood. The chain employs TRBV20-1 and TRBJ2-3; D unresolved. CDR3 nucleotide sequence: TGCAGTGCTAGGGGAAGCACAGATACGCAGTATTTT. Amino acid sequence: CSARGSTDTQYF.